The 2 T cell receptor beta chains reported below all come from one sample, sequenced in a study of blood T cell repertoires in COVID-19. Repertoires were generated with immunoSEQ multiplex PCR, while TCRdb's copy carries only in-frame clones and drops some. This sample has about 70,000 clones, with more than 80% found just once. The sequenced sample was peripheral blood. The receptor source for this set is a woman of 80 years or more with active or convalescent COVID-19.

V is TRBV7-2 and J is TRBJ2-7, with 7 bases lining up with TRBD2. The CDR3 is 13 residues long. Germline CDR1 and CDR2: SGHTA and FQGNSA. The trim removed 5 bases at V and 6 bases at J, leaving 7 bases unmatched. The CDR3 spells CASSSGVGPEQYF. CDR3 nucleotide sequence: TGTGCCAGCAGCAGCGGGGTGGGTCCCGAGCAGTACTTC.

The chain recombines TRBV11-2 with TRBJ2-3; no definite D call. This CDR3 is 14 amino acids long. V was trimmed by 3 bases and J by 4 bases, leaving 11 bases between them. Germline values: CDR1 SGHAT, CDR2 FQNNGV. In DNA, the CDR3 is TGTGCCAGCAGCTTTATTCCCCCCCCAGATACGCAGTATTTT. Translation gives CASSFIPPPDTQYF.